This T cell receptor (beta chain) was captured by sequencing in a study of chemoradiotherapy in HPV16-positive cancers. Here immunoSEQ multiplex PCR was the method, and the copy in TCRdb shows in-frame clones only, minus some. The sample includes about 2,500 clones, approximately 87% of them seen just once. Germline trimming cut 1 base from V and 13 bases from J; bases unmatched to any gene: 11. CDR1 is SGHDN, CDR2 FVKESK, per germline. The CDR3 runs to 15 residues. Sequences were derived from tumor tissue, sampled from a patient who underwent chemoradiotherapy. The chain is built from TRBV14 and TRBJ1-5; 9 nucleotides align to TRBD1. The receptor's source is a human donor with HPV-associated anogenital cancer. The CDR3 coding sequence is TGTGCCAGCAGCCAAGGCGGGGACAGGGTTGGAACTCAGCATTTT. Amino acid sequence: CASSQGGDRVGTQHF.